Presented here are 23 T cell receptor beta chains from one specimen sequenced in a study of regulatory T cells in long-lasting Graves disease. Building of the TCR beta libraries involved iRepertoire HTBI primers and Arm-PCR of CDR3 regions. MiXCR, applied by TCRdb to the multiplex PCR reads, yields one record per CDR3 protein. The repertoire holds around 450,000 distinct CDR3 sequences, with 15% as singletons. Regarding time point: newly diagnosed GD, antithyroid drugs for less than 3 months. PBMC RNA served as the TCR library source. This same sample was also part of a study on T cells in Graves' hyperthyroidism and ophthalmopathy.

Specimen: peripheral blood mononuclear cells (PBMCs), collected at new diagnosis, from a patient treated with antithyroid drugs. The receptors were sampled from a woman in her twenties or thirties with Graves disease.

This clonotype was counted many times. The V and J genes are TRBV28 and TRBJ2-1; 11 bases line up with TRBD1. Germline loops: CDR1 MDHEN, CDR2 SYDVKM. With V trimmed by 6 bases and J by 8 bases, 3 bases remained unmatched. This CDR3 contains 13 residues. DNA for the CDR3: TGTGCCAGCAGACGGACAGGGGGCTATGAGCAGTTCTTC. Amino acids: CASRRTGGYEQFF.

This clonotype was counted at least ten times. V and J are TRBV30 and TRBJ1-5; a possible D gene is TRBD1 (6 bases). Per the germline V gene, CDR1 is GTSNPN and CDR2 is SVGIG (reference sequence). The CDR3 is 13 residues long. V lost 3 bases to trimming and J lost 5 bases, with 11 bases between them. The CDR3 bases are TGTGCCTGGAGCCCGAGGGGGGATCAGCCCCAGCATTTT. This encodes CAWSPRGDQPQHF.

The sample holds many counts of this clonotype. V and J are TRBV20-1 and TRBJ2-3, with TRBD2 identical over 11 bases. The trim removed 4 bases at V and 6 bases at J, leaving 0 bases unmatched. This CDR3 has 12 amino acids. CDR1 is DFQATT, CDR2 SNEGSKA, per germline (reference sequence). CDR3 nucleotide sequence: TGCAGTGCTATAGCGGGGGGGGATACGCAGTATTTT. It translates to CSAIAGGDTQYF.

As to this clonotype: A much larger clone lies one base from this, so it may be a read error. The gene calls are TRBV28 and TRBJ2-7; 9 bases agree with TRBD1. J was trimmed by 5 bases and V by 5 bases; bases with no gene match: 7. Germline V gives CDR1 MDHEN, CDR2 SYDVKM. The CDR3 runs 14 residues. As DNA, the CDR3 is TGTGCCAGCAGTGAATCGGGACAGGGACACGAGCAGTACTTC. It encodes CASSESGQGHEQYF.

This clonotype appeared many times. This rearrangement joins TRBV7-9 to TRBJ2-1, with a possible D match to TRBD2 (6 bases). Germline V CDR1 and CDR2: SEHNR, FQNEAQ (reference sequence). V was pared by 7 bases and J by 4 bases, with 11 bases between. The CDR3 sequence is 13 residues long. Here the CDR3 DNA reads TGTGCCAGCACCCGGGGGACTTACAATGAGCAGTTCTTC. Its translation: CASTRGTYNEQFF. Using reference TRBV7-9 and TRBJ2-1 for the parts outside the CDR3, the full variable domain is DTGVSQNPRHKITKRGQNVTFRCDPISEHNRLYWYRQTLGQGPEFLTYFQNEAQLEKSRLLSDRFSAERPKGSFSTLEIQRTEQGDSAMYLCASTRGTYNEQFFGPGTRLTVL.

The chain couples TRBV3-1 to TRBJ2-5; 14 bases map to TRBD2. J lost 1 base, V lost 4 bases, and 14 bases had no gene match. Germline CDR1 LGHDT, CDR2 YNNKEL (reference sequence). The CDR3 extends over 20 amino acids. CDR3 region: CASSLLGLAGVEGFQETQYF. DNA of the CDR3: TGTGCCAGCAGCCTTCTGGGACTAGCGGGAGTGGAGGGTTTCCAAGAGACCCAGTACTTC.

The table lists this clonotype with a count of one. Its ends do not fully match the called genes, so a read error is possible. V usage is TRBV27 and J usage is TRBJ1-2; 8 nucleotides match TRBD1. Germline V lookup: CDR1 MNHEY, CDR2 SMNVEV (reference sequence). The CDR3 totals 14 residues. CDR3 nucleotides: TGTGCCAGCAGTTTAACAGGGGGGGTCAGCGGCTTCACCTTC. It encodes CASSLTGGVSGFTF.

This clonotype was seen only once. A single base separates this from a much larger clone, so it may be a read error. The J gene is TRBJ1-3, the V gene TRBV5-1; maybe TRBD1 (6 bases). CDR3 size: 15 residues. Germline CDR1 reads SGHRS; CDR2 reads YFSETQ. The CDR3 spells CASSSTGSNGNTTYF. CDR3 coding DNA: TGCGCCAGCAGCTCGACAGGTTCTAATGGAAACACCACATATTTT. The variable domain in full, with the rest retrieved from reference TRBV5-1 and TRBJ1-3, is KAGVTQTPRYLIKTRGQQVTLSCSPISGHRSVSWYQQTPGQGLQFLFEYFSETQRNKGNFPGRFSGRQFSNSRSEMNVSTLELGDSALYLCASSSTGSNGNTTYFGEGSWLTVV.

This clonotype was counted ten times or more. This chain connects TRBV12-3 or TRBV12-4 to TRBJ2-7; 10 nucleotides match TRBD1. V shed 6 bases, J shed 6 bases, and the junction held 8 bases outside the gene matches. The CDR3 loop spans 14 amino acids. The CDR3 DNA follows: TGTGCCAGCAGCGGGACAGGGGCGGCGTCCGAGCAGTACTTC. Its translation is CASSGTGAASEQYF.

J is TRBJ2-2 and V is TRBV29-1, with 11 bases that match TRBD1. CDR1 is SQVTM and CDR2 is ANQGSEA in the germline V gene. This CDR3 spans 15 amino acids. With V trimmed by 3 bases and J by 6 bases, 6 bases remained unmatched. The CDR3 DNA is TGCAGCGTTGAGCCTGGACAGGGGGCGGCCGGGGAGCTGTTTTTT. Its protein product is CSVEPGQGAAGELFF.

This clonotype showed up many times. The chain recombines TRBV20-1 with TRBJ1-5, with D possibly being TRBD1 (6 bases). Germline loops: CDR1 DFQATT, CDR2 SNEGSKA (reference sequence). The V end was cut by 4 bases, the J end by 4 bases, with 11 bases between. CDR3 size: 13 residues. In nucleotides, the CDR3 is TGCAGTGCTACCTACAGGGAAAATCAGCCCCAGCATTTT. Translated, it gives CSATYRENQPQHF.

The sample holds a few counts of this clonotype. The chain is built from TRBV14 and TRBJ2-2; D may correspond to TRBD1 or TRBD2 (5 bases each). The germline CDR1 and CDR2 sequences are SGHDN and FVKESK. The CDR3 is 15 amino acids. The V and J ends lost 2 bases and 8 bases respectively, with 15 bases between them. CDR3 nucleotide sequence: TGTGCCAGCAGCCAATGGGACCGGGCCCAAGGGGAGCTGTTTTTT. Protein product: CASSQWDRAQGELFF.

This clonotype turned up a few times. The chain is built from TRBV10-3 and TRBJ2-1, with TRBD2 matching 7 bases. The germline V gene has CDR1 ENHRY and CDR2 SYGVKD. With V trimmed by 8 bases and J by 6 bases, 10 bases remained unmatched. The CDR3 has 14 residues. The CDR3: CAIAGREIRNEQFF. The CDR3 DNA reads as TGTGCCATCGCGGGGAGGGAGATCCGCAATGAGCAGTTCTTC.

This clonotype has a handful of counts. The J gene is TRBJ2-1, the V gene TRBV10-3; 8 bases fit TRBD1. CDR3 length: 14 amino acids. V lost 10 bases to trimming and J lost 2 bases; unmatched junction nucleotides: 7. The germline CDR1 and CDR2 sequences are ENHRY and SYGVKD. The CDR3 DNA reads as TGTGCCAGCAAGACAGGGGACCCCTACAATGAGCAGTTCTTC. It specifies CASKTGDPYNEQFF.

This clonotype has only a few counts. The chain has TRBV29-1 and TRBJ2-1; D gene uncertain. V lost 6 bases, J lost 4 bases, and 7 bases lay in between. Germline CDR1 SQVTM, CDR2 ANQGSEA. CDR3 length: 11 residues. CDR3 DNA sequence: TGCAGCGTCGGCAAATACAATGAGCAGTTCTTC. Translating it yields CSVGKYNEQFF.

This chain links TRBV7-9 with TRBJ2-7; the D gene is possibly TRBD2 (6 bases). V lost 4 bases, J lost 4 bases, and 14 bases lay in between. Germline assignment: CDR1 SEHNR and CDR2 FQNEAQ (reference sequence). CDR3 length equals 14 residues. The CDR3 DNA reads TGTGCCAGCAGCTCCCCCGGGACTGAGTACGAGCAGTACTTC. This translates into CASSSPGTEYEQYF.

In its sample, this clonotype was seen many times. The CDR3 coding sequence is TGCGCCAGCAGCTTGAAACTCGCAAGTGAGCAGTTCTTC. Amino acid sequence: CASSLKLASEQFF. This chain connects TRBV5-1 to TRBJ2-1; D is unclear. The CDR3 runs to 13 residues. CDR1 and CDR2 (germline): SGHRS, YFSETQ. The V end lost 1 base, the J end lost 9 bases, and 11 bases lay between the germline ends.

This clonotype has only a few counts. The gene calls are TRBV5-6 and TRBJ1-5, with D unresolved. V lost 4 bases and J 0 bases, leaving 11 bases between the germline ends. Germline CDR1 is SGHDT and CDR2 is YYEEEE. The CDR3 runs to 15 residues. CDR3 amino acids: CASSAGLYSNQPQHF. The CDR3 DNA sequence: TGTGCCAGCAGCGCGGGCCTCTATAGCAATCAGCCCCAGCATTTT.

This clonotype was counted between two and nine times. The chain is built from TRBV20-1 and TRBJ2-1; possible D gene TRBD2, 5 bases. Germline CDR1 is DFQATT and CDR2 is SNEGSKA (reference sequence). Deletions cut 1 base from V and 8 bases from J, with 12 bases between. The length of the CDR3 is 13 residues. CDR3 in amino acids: CSARGLWGDEQFF. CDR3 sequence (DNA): TGCAGTGCTAGAGGCTTGTGGGGAGATGAGCAGTTCTTC.

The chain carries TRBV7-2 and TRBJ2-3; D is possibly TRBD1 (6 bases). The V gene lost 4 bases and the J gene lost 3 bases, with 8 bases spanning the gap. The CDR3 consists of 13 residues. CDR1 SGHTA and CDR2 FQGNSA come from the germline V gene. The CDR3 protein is CASSSGTTDTQYF. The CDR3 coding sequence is TGTGCCAGCAGCTCCGGGACAACAGATACGCAGTATTTT.

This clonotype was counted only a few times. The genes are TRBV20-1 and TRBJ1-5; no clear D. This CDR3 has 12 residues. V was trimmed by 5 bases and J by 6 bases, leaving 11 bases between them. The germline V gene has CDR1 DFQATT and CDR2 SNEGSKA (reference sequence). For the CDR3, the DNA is TGCAGTGCTCATTCGGGGTTTCAGCCCCAGCATTTT. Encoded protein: CSAHSGFQPQHF.

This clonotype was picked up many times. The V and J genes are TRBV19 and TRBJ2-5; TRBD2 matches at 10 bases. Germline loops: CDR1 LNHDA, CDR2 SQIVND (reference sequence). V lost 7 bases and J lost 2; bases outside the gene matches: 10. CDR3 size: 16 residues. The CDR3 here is CASKLAGVGGQETQYF. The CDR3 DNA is TGTGCCAGTAAGCTAGCGGGAGTCGGGGGACAAGAGACCCAGTACTTC.

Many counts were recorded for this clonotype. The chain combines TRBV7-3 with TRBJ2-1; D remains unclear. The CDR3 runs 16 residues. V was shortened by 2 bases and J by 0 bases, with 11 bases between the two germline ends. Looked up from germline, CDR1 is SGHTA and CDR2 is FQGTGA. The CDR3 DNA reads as TGTGCCAGCAGCTTAGGTGGGAAAAACTCCTACAATGAGCAGTTCTTC. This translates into CASSLGGKNSYNEQFF. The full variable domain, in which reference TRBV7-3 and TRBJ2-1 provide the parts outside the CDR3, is GAGVSQTPSNKVTEKGKYVELRCDPISGHTALYWYRQSLGQGPEFLIYFQGTGAADDSGLPNDRFFAVRPEGSVSTLKIQRTERGDSAVYLCASSLGGKNSYNEQFFGPGTRLTVL.